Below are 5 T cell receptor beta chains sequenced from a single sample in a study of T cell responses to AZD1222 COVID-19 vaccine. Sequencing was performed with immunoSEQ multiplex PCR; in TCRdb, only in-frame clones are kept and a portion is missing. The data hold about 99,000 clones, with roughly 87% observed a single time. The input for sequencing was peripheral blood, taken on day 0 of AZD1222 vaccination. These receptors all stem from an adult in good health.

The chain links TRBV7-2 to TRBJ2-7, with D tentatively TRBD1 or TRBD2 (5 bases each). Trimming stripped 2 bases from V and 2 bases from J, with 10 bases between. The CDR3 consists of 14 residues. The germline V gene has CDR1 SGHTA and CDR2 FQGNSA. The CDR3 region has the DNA TGTGCCAGCAGCTTAACCACGGGACCCTACGAGCAGTACGTC. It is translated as CASSLTTGPYEQYV.

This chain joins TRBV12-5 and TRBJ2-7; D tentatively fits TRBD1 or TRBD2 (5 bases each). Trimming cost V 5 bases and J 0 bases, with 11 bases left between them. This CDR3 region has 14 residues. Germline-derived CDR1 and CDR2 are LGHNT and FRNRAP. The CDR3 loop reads CASGRDLSSYEQYF. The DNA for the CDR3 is TGTGCTAGTGGTAGGGACCTAAGCTCCTACGAGCAGTACTTC.

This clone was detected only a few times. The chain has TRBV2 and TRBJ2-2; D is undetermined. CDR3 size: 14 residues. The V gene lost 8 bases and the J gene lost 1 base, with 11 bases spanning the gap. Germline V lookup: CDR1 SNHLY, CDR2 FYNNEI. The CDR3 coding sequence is TGTGCCAGCGGCCAGGACGGGAACACCGGGGAGCTGTTTTTT. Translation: CASGQDGNTGELFF.

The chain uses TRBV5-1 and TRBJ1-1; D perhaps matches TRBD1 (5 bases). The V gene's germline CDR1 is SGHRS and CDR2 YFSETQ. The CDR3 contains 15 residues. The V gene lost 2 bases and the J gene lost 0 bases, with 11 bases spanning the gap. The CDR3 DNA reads TGCGCCAGCAGCTTCTCGTCCAGGGTGAACACTGAAGCTTTCTTT. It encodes CASSFSSRVNTEAFF.

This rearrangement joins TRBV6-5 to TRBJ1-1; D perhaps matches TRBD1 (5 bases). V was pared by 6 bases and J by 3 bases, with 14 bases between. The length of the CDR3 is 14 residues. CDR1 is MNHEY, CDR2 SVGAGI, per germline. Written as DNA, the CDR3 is TGTGCCAGCAGCCTCCGGGGGAGCGACACTGAAGCTTTCTTT. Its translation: CASSLRGSDTEAFF.